The present T cell receptor beta chain was sequenced within a study of molecular identifiers for immune sequencing clone quantification. In preparing bulk TCR libraries, previously described methods and listed TCR primers were used. TCRdb called the PCR reads again in MiXCR, with one record for every CDR3 protein. The sample records about 640,000 distinct CDR3 sequences, 15% to 20% being singletons. The CDR3 contains 14 residues. CDR1 is LNHDA, CDR2 SQIVND, per germline (reference sequence). Trimming cost V 3 bases and J 3 bases, with 11 bases left between them. The genes are TRBV19 and TRBJ1-1, with D uncertain. Sequences were obtained from naive CD8+ T cells from blood, with Jurkat cell RNA spiked in. The subset was: FACS-sorted CD8+CD4-CCR7+CD45RA+ naive T cells. The origin of this receptor is a human donor in good health. Some libraries in this study had Jurkat cell RNA spiked in. CDR3 DNA: TGTGCCAGTAGTATCCTGGGATGGGACACTGAAGCTTTCTTT. This encodes CASSILGWDTEAFF.